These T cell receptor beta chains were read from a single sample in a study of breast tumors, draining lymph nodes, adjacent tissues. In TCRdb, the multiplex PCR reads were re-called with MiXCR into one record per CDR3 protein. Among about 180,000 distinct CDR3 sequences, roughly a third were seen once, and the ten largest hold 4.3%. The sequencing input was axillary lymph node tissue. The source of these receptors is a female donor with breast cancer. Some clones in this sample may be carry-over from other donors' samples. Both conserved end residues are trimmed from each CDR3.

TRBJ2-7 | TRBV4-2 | ASSQEGAGKSGEQY
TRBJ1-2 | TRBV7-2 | ASSLTGGLRDGYP
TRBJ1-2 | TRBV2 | ASREDRAGGYT
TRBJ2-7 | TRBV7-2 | ASSQELASFKY
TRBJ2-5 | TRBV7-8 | ASSLGTSGGIQETQY
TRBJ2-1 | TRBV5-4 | ASSFGWDNEQF
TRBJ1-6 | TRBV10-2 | ASSETGLYSPLH
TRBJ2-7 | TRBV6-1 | ASSEGTGGGEQY
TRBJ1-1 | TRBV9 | ASSVGAGFFEAF
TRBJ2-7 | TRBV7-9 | GSSSGGHNSYEQY
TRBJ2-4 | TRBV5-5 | ASSLAVGRNIQY
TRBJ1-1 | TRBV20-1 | SASRPSGVTEAF
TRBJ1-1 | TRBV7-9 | ASSFKGGYLNTEAF
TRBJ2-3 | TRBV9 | ASSGTSGGTDTQY
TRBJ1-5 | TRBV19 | ASSSQDRVDQPQH
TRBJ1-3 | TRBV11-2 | ASKMGVGSGNTIY
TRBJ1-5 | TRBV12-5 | ASGFVTDTTTNQPQH
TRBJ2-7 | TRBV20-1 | SAYTGTGTEQY
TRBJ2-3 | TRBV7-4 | ASSQTAVTDTQY
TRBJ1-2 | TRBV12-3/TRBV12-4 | ASSLASSYYGYT
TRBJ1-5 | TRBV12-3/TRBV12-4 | ASSPYSSTGQPQH
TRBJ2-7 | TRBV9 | ASSTSGSYEQY
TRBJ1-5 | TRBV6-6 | ASQRTGAGNQPQH
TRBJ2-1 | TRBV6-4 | ASCVLAGAYNEQF
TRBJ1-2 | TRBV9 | ASSTRDLYGYT
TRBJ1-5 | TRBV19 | ASSTLRGFGQPQH
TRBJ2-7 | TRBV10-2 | ARRGGSFSFYEQY
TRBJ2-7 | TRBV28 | ASRRQGSYEQY
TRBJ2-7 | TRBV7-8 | ASSLLGGSSSYEQY
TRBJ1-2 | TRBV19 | ASSIFGNYGYT
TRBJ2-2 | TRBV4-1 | ASSQVVAGKDKHRGAV
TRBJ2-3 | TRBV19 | TSSMSSGSWSGDTQS
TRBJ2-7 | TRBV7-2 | ASSQRQGQSEQY
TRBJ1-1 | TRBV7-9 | ASSFPSDGNTEAF
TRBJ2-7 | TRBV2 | ASRDTSGDYEQY
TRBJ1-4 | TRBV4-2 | ASSQADSMNEKLF
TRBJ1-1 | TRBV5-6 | ASSLRRGRVAF
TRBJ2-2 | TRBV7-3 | ASSLERVNTGELF
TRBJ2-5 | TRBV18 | ASSYRQETQY
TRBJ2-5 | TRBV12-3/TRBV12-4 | ASSRDFQETQY
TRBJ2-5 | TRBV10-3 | AISPQGARETQY
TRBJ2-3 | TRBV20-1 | SARGAYAGFSYNEQY
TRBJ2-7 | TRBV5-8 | ASSLEGTSYEQY
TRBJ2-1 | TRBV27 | ASSLPGLAGGMDNEQF
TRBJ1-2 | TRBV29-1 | SVEGGGYT
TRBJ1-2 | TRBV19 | ASSTPEDSYGYT
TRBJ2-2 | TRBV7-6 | ASSPLNTGELF
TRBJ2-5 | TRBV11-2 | ASSLAGRAGGETQY
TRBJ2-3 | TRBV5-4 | ASSPPGAGGTDTQY
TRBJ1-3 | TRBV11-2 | ASSLGGVGSGNTIY
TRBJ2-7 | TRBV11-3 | ASSPQGLAYEQY
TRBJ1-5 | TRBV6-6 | ASSRTGSHQPQH
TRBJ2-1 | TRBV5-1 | ASSLTSGAYNEQF
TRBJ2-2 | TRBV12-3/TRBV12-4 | ASSLGRGQGGSGELF
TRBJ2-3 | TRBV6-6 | ASSYSGLGNTDTQY
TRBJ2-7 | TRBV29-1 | SVARPYEQY